This T cell receptor beta chain was profiled in a study of T-cell reconstitution after alpha-beta-depleted transplantation in children. Germline V gene data show CDR1 as MNHEY and CDR2 as SVGEGT. Trimming removed 5 bases from V and 7 bases from J, with 17 bases in between. The CDR3 is 14 residues long. Unique molecular identifiers were incorporated when the TCRbeta library was constructed. Each CDR3 protein gets one entry after TCRdb re-called the PCR reads with MiXCR. Among over 400,000 distinct CDR3 sequences, around an eighth were seen once, and the ten largest hold about 6%. At least ten counts were recorded for this clonotype.

This TCR came from a human donor who donated a stem cell graft to a child with combined immunodeficiency. Source: PBMCs from the stem cell graft donor, taken from the stem cell graft. The J gene is TRBJ2-5, the V gene TRBV6-2 or TRBV6-3, with D unclear. The CDR3 region is CASSTIRADGTQYF. CDR3 in DNA: TGTGCCAGCAGTACCATCCGGGCCGACGGGACCCAGTACTTC.